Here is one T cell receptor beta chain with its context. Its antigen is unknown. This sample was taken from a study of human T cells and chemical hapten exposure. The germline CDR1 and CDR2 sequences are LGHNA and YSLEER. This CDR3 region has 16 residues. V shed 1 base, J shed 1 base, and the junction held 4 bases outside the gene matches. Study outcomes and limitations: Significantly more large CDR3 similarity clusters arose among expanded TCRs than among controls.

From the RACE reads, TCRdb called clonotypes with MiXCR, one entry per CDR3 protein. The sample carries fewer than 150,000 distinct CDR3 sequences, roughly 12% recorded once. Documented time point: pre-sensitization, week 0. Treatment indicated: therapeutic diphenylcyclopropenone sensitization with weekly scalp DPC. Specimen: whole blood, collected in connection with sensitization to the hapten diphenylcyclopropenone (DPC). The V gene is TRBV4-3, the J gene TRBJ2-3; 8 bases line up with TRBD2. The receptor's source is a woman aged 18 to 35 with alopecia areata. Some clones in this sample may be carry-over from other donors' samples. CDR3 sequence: CASSQVSTSGTDTQYF. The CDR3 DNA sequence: TGCGCCAGCAGCCAAGTTTCGACTAGCGGCACAGATACGCAGTATTTT.